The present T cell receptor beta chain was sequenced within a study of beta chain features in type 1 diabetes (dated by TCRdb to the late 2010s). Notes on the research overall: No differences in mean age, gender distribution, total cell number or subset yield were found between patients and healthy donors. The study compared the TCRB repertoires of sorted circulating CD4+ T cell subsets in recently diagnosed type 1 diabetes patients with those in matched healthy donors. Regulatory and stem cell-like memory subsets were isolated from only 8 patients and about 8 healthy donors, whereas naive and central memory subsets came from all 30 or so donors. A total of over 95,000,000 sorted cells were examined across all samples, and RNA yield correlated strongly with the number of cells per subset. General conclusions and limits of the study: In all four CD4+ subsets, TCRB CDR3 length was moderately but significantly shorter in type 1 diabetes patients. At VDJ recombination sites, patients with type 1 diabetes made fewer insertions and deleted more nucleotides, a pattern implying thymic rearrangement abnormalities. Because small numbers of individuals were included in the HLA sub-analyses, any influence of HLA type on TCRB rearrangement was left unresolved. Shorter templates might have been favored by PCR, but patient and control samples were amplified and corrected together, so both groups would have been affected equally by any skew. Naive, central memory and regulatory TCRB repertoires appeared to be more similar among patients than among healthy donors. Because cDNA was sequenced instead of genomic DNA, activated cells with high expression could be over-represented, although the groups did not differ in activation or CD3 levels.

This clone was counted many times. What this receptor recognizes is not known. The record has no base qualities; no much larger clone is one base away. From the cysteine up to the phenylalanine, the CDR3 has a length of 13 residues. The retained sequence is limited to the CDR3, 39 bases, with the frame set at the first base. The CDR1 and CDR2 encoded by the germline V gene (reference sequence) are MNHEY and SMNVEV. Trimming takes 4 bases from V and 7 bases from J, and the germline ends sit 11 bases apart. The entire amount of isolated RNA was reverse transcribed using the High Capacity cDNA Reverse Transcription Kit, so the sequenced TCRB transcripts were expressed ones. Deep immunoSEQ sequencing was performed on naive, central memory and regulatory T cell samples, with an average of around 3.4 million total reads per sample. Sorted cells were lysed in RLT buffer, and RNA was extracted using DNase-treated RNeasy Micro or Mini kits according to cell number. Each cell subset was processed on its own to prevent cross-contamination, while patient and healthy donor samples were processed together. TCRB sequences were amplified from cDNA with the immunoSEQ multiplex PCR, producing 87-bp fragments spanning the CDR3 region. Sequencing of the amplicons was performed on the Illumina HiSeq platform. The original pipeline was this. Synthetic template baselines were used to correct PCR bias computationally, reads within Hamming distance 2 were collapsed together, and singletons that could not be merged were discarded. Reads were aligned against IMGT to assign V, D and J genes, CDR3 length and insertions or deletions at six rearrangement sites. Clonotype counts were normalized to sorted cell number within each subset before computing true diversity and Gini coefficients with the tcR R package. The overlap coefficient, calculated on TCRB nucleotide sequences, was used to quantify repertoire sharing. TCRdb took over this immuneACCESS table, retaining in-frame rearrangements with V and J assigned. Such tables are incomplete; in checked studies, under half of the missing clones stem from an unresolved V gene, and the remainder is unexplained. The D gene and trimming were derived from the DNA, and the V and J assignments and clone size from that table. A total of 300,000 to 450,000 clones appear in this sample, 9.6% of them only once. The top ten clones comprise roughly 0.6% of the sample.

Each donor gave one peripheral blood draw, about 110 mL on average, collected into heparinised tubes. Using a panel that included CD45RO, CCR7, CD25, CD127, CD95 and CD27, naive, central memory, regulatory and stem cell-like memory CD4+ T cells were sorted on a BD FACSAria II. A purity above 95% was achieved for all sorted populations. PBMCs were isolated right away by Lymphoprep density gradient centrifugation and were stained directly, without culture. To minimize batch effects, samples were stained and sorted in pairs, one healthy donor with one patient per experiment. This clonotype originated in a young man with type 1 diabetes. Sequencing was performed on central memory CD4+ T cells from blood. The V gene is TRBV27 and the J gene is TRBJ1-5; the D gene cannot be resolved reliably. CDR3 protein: CASSSIGVQPQHF. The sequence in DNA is TGTGCCAGCAGTTCGATTGGTGTGCAGCCCCAGCATTTT.